This TCR beta chain was captured by sequencing in a study of blood T cell repertoires in COVID-19. Study as a whole: Acute-phase and convalescent COVID-19 samples originated in the United States, Italy and Spain.

This CDR3 has 15 residues. Germline V lookup: CDR1 MDHEN, CDR2 SYDVKM. The V end was cut by 3 bases, the J end by 2 bases, with 11 bases between. This clone has only one observation. The table came from immunoSEQ multiplex PCR; TCRdb's copy has only in-frame clones and leaves some out. Found here are around 340,000 clones, about 86% of them singletons; the top ten hold roughly 4.2%. The chain uses TRBV28 and TRBJ1-5; D not resolved. The TCR sequence derives from a woman between 35 and 50 years old with acute COVID-19. The sample consisted of PBMCs or T cells enriched from blood (not recorded which). The CDR3 coding sequence is TGTGCCAGCAGTTTTTCAGGTTCGGGCAATCAGCCCCAGCATTTT. Protein: CASSFSGSGNQPQHF. Full variable domain (remainder filled in from reference TRBV28 and TRBJ1-5): DVKVTQSSRYLVKRTGEKVFLECVQDMDHENMFWYRQDPGLGLRLIYFSYDVKMKEKGDIPEGYSVSREKKERFSLILESASTNQTSMYLCASSFSGSGNQPQHFGDGTRLSIL.